The source of this TCR beta chain is a study of blood T cell repertoires in COVID-19. TCRdb's table, derived via immunoSEQ multiplex PCR, lists solely in-frame clones and lacks some. The sample includes fewer than 200,000 clones, 65% to 80% of them seen just once. This clone was seen once. From germline, CDR1 is SGHTS and CDR2 YDEGEE. With V trimmed by 4 bases and J by 5 bases, 9 bases remained unmatched. CDR3 size: 16 residues. The sequence came from a woman aged 70-85 years in a cohort exposed to, infected with or recovered from COVID-19 (not recorded which). Source material: PBMCs or T cells enriched from blood (not recorded which). The chain has TRBV5-8 and TRBJ2-3; TRBD2 matches at 11 bases. In DNA, the CDR3 is TGTGCCAGCAGCCCGTGGTTTAGCGGGAGGGGAGATACGCAGTATTTT. Protein sequence: CASSPWFSGRGDTQYF.